This T cell receptor beta chain was found in a study of cytomegalovirus exposure and HLA in healthy donors. Study observations and caveats: In a later analysis, TCR association rates varied by HLA locus: DRB1 most, HLA-C fewest.

V was shortened by 5 bases and J by 7 bases, with 11 bases between the two germline ends. The CDR3 covers 13 residues. Looked up from germline, CDR1 is SEHNR and CDR2 is FQNEAQ (reference sequence). PCR used 60 Vbeta primers and 13 Jbeta primers. Measured with immunoSEQ multiplex PCR; TCRdb has only the in-frame clones, and not every one. This sample has 130,000 to 150,000 clones, with approximately 9% found just once. The sample holds a few counts of this clone. The target antigen is unknown. Sequenced material: PBMCs. This clonotype was sampled from a male donor in good health and CMV-seronegative. This chain uses TRBV7-9 with TRBJ1-4; D is unclear. This chain's CDR3 is CASSRGRGEKLFF. The CDR3, as DNA: TGTGCCAGCAGCCGCGGTCGTGGTGAAAAACTGTTTTTT. The entire variable domain, with the rest obtained from reference TRBV7-9 and TRBJ1-4, is as follows: DTGVSQNPRHKITKRGQNVTFRCDPISEHNRLYWYRQTLGQGPEFLTYFQNEAQLEKSRLLSDRFSAERPKGSFSTLEIQRTEQGDSAMYLCASSRGRGEKLFFGSGTQLSVL.